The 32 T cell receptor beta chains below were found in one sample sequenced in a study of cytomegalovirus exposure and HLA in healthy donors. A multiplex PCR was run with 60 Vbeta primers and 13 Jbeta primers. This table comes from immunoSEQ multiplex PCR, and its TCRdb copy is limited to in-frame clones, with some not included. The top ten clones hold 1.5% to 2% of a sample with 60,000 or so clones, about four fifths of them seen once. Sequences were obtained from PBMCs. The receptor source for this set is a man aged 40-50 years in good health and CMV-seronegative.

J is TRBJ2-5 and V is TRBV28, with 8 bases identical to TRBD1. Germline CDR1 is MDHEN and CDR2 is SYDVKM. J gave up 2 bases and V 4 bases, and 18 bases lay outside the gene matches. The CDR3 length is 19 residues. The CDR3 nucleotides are TGTGCCAGCAGTTCCCCTCGGGCAATGACAGGGGACCCTCAAGAGACCCAGTACTTC. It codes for CASSSPRAMTGDPQETQYF.

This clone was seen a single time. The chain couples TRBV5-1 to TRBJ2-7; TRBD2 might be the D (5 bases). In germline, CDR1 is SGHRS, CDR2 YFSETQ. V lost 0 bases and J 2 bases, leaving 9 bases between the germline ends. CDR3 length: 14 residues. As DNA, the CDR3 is TGCGCCAGCAGCTTGGGGACTCCCCCCTACGAGCAGTACTTC. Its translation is CASSLGTPPYEQYF. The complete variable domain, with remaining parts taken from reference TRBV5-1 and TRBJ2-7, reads KAGVTQTPRYLIKTRGQQVTLSCSPISGHRSVSWYQQTPGQGLQFLFEYFSETQRNKGNFPGRFSGRQFSNSRSEMNVSTLELGDSALYLCASSLGTPPYEQYFGPGTRLTVT.

This CDR3 reads CASSLRGLAQETQYF. Written as DNA, the CDR3 is TGCGCCAGCAGCTTGAGAGGACTAGCACAAGAGACCCAGTACTTC. The rearrangement uses TRBV5-1 and TRBJ2-5; 8 nucleotides agree with TRBD2. CDR1 and CDR2 from the germline V gene are SGHRS and YFSETQ. The CDR3 has 15 amino acids. V lost 1 base to trimming and J lost 2 bases; unmatched junction nucleotides: 4.

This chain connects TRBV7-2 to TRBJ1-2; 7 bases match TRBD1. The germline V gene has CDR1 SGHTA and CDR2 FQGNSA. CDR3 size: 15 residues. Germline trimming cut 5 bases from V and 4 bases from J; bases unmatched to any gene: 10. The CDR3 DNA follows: TGTACCAGCAGCATAAGGACAGGCGGGACCTATGGCTACACCTTC. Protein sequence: CTSSIRTGGTYGYTF. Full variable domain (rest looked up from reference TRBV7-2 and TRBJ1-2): GAGVSQSPSNKVTEKGKDVELRCDPISGHTALYWYRQSLGQGLEFLIYFQGNSAPDKSGLPSDRFSAERTGGSVSTLTIQRTQQEDSAVYLCTSSIRTGGTYGYTFGSGTRLTVV.

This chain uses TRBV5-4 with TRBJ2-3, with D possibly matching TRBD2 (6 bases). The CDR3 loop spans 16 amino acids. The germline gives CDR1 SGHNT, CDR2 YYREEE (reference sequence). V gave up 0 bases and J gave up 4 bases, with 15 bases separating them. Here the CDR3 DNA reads TGTGCCAGCAGCTTGGTAATTGCTAGCGCTGCAGATACGCAGTATTTT. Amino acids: CASSLVIASAADTQYF. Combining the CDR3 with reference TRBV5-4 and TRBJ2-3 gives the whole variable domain ETGVTQSPTHLIKTRGQQVTLRCSSQSGHNTVSWYQQALGQGPQFIFQYYREEENGRGNFPPRFSGLQFPNYSSELNVNALELDDSALYLCASSLVIASAADTQYFGPGTRLTVL.

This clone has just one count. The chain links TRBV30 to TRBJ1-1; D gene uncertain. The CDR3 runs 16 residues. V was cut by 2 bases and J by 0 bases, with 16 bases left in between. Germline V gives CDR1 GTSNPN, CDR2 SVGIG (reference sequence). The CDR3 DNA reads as TGTGCCTGGAGTCGAGGACTGAACTTTATGAACACTGAAGCTTTCTTT. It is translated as CAWSRGLNFMNTEAFF.

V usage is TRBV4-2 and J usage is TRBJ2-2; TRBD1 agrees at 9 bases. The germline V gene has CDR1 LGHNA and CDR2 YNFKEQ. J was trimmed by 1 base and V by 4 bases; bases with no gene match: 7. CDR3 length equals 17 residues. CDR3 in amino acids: CASSLEGTGLNTGELFF. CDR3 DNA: TGTGCCAGCAGCCTCGAGGGGACAGGGCTGAACACCGGGGAGCTGTTTTTT.

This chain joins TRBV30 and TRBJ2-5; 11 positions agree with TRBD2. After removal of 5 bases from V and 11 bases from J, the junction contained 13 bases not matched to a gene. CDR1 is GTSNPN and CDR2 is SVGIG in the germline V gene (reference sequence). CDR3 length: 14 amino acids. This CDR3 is CAWDPLAGGNHQYF. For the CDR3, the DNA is TGTGCCTGGGACCCGCTAGCGGGGGGCAACCATCAGTACTTC.

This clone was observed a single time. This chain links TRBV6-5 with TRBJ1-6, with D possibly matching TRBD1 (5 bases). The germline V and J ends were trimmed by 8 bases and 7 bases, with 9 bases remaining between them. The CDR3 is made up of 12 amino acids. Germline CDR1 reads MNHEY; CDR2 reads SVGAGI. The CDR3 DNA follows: TGTGCCAGCGGAGGGGCCAATTCACCCCTCCACTTT. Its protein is CASGGANSPLHF.

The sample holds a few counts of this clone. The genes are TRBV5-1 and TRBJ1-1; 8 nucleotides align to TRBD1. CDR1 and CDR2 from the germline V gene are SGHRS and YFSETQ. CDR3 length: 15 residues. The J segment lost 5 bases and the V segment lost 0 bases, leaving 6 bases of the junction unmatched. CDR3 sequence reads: CASSLGQGLSTEAFF. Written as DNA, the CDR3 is TGCGCCAGCAGCTTGGGACAGGGGTTGAGTACTGAAGCTTTCTTT.

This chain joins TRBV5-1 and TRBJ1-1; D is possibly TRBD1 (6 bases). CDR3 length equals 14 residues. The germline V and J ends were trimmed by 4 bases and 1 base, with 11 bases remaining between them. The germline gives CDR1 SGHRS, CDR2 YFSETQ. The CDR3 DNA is TGCGCCAGCAGCCCTCCGGACAGGAACACTGAAGCTTTCTTT. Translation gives CASSPPDRNTEAFF. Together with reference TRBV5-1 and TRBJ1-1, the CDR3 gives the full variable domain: KAGVTQTPRYLIKTRGQQVTLSCSPISGHRSVSWYQQTPGQGLQFLFEYFSETQRNKGNFPGRFSGRQFSNSRSEMNVSTLELGDSALYLCASSPPDRNTEAFFGQGTRLTVV.

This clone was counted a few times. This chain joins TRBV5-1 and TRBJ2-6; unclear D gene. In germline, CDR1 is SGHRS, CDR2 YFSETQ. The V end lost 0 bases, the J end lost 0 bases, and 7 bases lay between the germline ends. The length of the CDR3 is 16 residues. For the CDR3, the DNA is TGCGCCAGCAGCTTGGTCGGGTCCTCTGGGGCCAACGTCCTGACTTTC. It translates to CASSLVGSSGANVLTF.

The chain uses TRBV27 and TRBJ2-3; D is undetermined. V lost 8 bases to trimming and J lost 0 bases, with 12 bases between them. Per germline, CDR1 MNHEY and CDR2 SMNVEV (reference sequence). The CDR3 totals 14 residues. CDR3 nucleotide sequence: TGTGCCAGCTCCCAGGCATTCAGCACAGATACGCAGTATTTT. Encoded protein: CASSQAFSTDTQYF.

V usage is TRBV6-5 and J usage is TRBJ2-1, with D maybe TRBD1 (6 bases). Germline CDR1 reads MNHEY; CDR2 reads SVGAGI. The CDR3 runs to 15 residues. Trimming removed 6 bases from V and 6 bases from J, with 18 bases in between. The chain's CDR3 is CASRTTGSKFNEQFF. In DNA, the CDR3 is TGTGCCAGCAGGACCACAGGGAGTAAGTTCAATGAGCAGTTCTTC.

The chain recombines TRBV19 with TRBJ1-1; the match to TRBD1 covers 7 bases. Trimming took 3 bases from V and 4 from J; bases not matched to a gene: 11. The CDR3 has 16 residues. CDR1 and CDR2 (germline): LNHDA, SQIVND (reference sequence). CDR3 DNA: TGTGCCAGTAGTATCCGACAGGGTATGGTAGTCACTGAAGCTTTCTTT. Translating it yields CASSIRQGMVVTEAFF. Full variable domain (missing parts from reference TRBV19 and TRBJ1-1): DGGITQSPKYLFRKEGQNVTLSCEQNLNHDAMYWYRQDPGQGLRLIYYSQIVNDFQKGDIAEGYSVSREKKESFPLTVTSAQKNPTAFYLCASSIRQGMVVTEAFFGQGTRLTVV.

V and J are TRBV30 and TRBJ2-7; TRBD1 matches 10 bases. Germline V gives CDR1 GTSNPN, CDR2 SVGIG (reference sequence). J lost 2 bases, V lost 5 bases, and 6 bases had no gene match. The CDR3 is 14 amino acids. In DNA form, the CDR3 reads TGTGCCTGGGCGCAGACAGGGGGCCCCTACGAGCAGTACGTC. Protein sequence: CAWAQTGGPYEQYV.

CDR3 bases: TGTGCCAGCAGCGGCCAGCCTAGCGGGGTACAAGAGACCCAGTACTTC. It specifies CASSGQPSGVQETQYF. The chain is built from TRBV5-4 and TRBJ2-5; 9 nucleotides match TRBD2. This CDR3 is built from 16 residues. V dropped 4 bases and J dropped 2; count of bases not matched to a gene: 9. The germline V gene has CDR1 SGHNT and CDR2 YYREEE (reference sequence).

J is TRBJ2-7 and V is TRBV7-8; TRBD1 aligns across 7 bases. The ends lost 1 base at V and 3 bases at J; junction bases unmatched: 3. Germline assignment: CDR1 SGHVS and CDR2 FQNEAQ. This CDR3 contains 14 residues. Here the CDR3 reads CASSLVGTVYEQYV. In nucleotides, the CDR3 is TGTGCCAGCAGCTTAGTAGGGACAGTCTACGAGCAGTACGTC.

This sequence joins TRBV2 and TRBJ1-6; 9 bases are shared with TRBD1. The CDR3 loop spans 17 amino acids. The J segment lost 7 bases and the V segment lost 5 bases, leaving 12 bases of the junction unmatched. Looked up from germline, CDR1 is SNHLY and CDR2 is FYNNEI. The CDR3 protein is CASSREGTGLGNSPLHF. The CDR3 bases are TGTGCCAGCAGTCGAGAAGGGACAGGGCTAGGCAATTCACCCCTCCACTTT.

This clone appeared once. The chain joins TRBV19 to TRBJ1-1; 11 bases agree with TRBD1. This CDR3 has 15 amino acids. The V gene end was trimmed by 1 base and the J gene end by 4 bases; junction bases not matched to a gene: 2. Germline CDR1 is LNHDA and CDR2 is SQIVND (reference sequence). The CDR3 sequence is CASSIGGTGGTEAFF. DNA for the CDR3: TGTGCCAGTAGTATAGGGGGGACAGGGGGCACTGAAGCTTTCTTT. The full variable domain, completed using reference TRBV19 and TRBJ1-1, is DGGITQSPKYLFRKEGQNVTLSCEQNLNHDAMYWYRQDPGQGLRLIYYSQIVNDFQKGDIAEGYSVSREKKESFPLTVTSAQKNPTAFYLCASSIGGTGGTEAFFGQGTRLTVV.

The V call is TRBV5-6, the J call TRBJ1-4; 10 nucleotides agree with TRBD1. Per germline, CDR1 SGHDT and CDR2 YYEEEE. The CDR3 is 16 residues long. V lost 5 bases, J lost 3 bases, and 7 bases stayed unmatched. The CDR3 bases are TGTGCCAGCAGTTGGACAGGGGGGGCGGCTAATGAAAAACTGTTTTTT. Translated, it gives CASSWTGGAANEKLFF.

The CDR3 reads CASSSKQGSTGELFF. In DNA form, the CDR3 reads TGCGCCAGCAGCTCAAAACAGGGGAGCACCGGGGAGCTGTTTTTT. The chain combines TRBV5-1 with TRBJ2-2, with 7 positions matching TRBD1. The germline V gene has CDR1 SGHRS and CDR2 YFSETQ. This CDR3 region has 15 residues. The J segment lost 4 bases and the V segment lost 3 bases, leaving 6 bases of the junction unmatched.

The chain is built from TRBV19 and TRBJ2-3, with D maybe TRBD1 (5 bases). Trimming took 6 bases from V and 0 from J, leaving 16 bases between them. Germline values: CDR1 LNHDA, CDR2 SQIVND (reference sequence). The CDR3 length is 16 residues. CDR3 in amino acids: CASSYRQKLSTDTQYF. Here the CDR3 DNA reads TGTGCCAGTAGCTACCGACAGAAACTTAGCACAGATACGCAGTATTTT.

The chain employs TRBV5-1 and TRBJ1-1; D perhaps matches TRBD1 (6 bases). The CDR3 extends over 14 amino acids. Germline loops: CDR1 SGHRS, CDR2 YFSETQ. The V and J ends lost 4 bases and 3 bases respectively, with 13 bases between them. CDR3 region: CASSAGNRDTEAFF. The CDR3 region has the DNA TGCGCCAGCAGCGCCGGGAACAGGGACACTGAAGCTTTCTTT.

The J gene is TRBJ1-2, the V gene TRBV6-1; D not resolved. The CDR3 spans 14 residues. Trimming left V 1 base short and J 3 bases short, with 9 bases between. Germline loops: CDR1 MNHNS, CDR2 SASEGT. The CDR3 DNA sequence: TGTGCCAGCAGTGAAGGGATAGCTTACTATGGCTACACCTTC. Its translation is CASSEGIAYYGYTF.

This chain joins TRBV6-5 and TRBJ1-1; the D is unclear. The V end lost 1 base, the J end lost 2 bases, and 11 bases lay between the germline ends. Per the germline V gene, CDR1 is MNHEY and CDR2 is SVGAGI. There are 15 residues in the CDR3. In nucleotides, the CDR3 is TGTGCCAGCAGTTACTATCGACTGATAAACACTGAAGCTTTCTTT. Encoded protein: CASSYYRLINTEAFF.

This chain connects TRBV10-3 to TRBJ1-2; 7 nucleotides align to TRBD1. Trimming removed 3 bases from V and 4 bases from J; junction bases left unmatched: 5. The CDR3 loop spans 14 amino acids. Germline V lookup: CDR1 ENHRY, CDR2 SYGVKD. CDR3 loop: CAISDFGDSYGYTF. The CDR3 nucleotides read TGTGCCATCAGTGATTTCGGGGACAGCTATGGCTACACCTTC.

As DNA, the CDR3 is TGCGCCAGCAGTGAGGCAACGGTTTACAATGAGCAGTTCTTC. Its translation: CASSEATVYNEQFF. V is TRBV5-1 and J is TRBJ2-1; D is unresolved. The germline V gene encodes CDR1 SGHRS and CDR2 YFSETQ. V shed 5 bases and J shed 4 bases, with 13 bases lying between them. This CDR3 has 14 amino acids.

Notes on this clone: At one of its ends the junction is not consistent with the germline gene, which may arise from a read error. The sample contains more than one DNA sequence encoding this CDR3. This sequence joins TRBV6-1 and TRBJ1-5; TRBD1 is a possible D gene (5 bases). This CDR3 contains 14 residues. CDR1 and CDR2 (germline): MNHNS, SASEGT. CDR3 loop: CASSVVQGNQPQHF. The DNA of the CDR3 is TGTGCTAGCAGTGTTGTACAGGGCAATCAGCCCCAGCATTTT.

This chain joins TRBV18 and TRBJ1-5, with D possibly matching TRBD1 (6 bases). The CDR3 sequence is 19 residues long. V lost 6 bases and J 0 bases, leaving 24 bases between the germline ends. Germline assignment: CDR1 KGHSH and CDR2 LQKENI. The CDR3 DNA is TGTGCCAGCTCTCAGACCCCTAGACAGGAACCGTATAGCAATCAGCCCCAGCATTTT. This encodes CASSQTPRQEPYSNQPQHF. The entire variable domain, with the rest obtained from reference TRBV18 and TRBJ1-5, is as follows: NAGVMQNPRHLVRRRGQEARLRCSPMKGHSHVYWYRQLPEEGLKFMVYLQKENIIDESGMPKERFSAEFPKEGPSILRIQQVVRGDSAAYFCASSQTPRQEPYSNQPQHFGDGTRLSIL.

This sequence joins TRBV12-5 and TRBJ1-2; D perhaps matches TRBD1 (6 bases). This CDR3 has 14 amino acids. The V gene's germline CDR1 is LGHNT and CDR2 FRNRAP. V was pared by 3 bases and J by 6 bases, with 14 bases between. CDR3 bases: TGTGCTAGTGGTTTTGTCCCAGGGGAACATGGCTACACCTTC. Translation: CASGFVPGEHGYTF.

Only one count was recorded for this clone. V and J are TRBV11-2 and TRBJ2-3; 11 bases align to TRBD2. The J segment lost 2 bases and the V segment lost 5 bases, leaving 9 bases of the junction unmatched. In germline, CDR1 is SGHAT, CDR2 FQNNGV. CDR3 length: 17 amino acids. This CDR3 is CASSPRGLADLTDTQYF. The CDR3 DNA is TGTGCCAGCAGCCCGAGGGGACTAGCGGACCTCACAGATACGCAGTATTTT.